These T cell receptor beta chains were read from a single sample in a study of T cell changes during pregnancy in multiple sclerosis. Generated by immunoSEQ multiplex PCR, the TCRdb table keeps only in-frame clones and is missing some. The table shows tens of thousands of clones, with approximately 91% occurring only once. The sequencing here drew on CD4+ T cells from peripheral blood mononuclear cells, taken in the third trimester of pregnancy. Receptors were obtained from a female donor with multiple sclerosis, enrolled in a pregnancy study. Both conserved end residues are part of each CDR3. The D gene is left open where the match is weak. Clone sizes are given selectively: once, few, many, or a class where the clone is expanded.

v_call	d_call	j_call	clone_size	cdr3_aa	cdr3_nt
TRBV10-1	.	TRBJ1-2	.	CASSPQGSDYGYTF	TGCGCCAGCAGTCCACAGGGATCGGACTATGGCTACACCTTC
TRBV6-6	.	TRBJ1-2	few	CASSYGEYGYTF	TGTGCCAGCAGTTACGGGGAGTATGGCTACACCTTC
TRBV6-5	.	TRBJ1-1	.	CASSPDSLEAFF	TGTGCCAGCAGCCCGGACAGCCTTGAAGCTTTCTTT
TRBV6-6	.	TRBJ1-1	.	CASSYWGEVAEAFF	TGTGCCAGCAGTTACTGGGGGGAGGTGGCTGAAGCTTTCTTT
TRBV30	TRBD2	TRBJ2-1	.	CAWSSTGGGYEQFF	TGTGCCTGGAGTTCAACGGGAGGAGGCTATGAGCAGTTCTTC
TRBV7-8	TRBD1	TRBJ2-4	.	CASSTAVDRGYGIQYF	TGTGCCAGCAGCACTGCAGTAGACAGGGGGTACGGCATTCAGTACTTC
TRBV19	.	TRBJ2-2	.	CASSIITSGRGKNTGELFF	TGTGCCAGTAGTATAATAACAAGTGGCAGGGGAAAGAACACCGGGGAGCTGTTTTTT
TRBV2	TRBD1	TRBJ2-7	few	CASSEGRAGGNEQYF	TGTGCCAGCAGTGAAGGTCGTGCAGGGGGCAACGAGCAGTACTTC
TRBV11-2	.	TRBJ2-7	.	CASSQTGSYEQYF	TGTGCCAGCAGCCAAACAGGGTCCTACGAGCAGTACTTC
TRBV30	TRBD1	TRBJ1-2	.	CAWSKAGGNGYTF	TGTGCCTGGAGTAAGGCAGGGGGCAATGGCTACACCTTC
TRBV6-5	.	TRBJ1-3	few	CASRPGTNRGTIYF	TGTGCCAGCAGACCCGGTACTAATCGGGGCACCATATATTTT
TRBV10-3	.	TRBJ2-1	.	CAIGNDRRSRPSYNEQFF	TGTGCCATCGGTAACGACAGGCGGTCCAGACCCTCCTACAATGAGCAGTTCTTC
TRBV5-1	.	TRBJ2-5	.	CASSLASQETQYF	TGCGCCAGCAGCTTGGCCTCCCAGGAGACCCAGTACTTC
TRBV18	TRBD2	TRBJ2-1	.	CASSPGLAGKYNEQFF	TGTGCCAGCTCACCGGGGCTAGCGGGGAAGTACAATGAGCAGTTCTTC
TRBV18	TRBD1	TRBJ1-3	.	CASSPPGDRASGNTIYF	TGTGCCAGCTCACCGCCGGGGGACAGGGCCTCTGGAAACACCATATATTTT
TRBV19	TRBD1	TRBJ2-7	once	CASSSLGGKAYEQYF	TGTGCCAGTAGTAGCCTAGGGGGCAAGGCCTACGAGCAGTACTTC
TRBV7-9	TRBD1	TRBJ1-2	.	CASSLDRGRNYGYTF	TGTGCCAGCAGCTTAGACAGGGGGCGCAACTATGGCTACACCTTC
TRBV27	.	TRBJ1-5	.	CASSLSGRSMPNQPQHF	TGTGCCAGCAGTTTATCGGGCCGATCAATGCCCAATCAGCCCCAGCATTTT
TRBV10-3	.	TRBJ1-5	.	CAISESSQGSSPDQPQHF	TGTGCCATCAGTGAGTCGTCTCAGGGGTCCTCACCCGATCAGCCCCAGCATTTT
TRBV9	TRBD1	TRBJ1-6	.	CASSFGQGGYNSPLHF	TGTGCCAGCAGCTTCGGACAGGGCGGCTATAATTCACCCCTCCACTTT
TRBV7-3	.	TRBJ1-1	.	CASSLSRFGGDEAFF	TGTGCCAGCAGCCTATCCCGTTTTGGGGGGGATGAAGCTTTCTTT
TRBV18	.	TRBJ2-3	once	CASPGGDTQYF	TGTGCCAGCCCTGGGGGGGATACGCAGTATTTT
TRBV6-6	.	TRBJ1-1	.	CASRLSTGNTEAFF	TGTGCCAGCAGACTCTCGACAGGGAACACTGAAGCTTTCTTT
TRBV25-1	.	TRBJ2-3	.	CASSETGFMTDTQYF	TGTGCCAGCAGTGAAACAGGGTTTATGACAGATACGCAGTATTTT
TRBV7-9	.	TRBJ1-5	few	CASSVRGEQPQHF	TGTGCCAGCAGCGTAAGGGGTGAACAGCCCCAGCATTTT
TRBV5-1	TRBD1	TRBJ1-2	.	CASSQGGDRVIYGYTF	TGCGCCAGCAGCCAAGGAGGGGACAGGGTGATATATGGCTACACCTTC
TRBV19	.	TRBJ1-4	.	CASSLQGTNEKLFF	TGTGCCAGTAGTCTACAGGGAACTAATGAAAAACTGTTTTTT
TRBV6-6	.	TRBJ1-1	.	CASSTILAAYTEAFF	TGTGCCAGCAGTACTATCTTGGCAGCGTACACTGAAGCTTTCTTT
TRBV9	.	TRBJ2-1	.	CASGGAYNEQFF	TGTGCCAGCGGGGGGGCTTACAATGAGCAGTTCTTC
TRBV9	.	TRBJ1-6	few	CASSVGSGMYNSPLHF	TGTGCCAGCAGCGTAGGGTCAGGGATGTATAATTCACCCCTCCACTTT
TRBV5-3	.	TRBJ1-2	.	CARSCLGQINYGYTF	TGTGCCAGAAGCTGTTTAGGACAGATTAACTATGGCTACACCTTC
TRBV5-1	TRBD2	TRBJ2-1	once	CASRLGTSTAYEQFF	TGCGCCAGCAGACTCGGGACTAGCACGGCGTATGAGCAGTTCTTC
TRBV7-8	TRBD1	TRBJ2-3	.	CASSFGQGALGTGDTQYF	TGTGCCAGCAGCTTCGGACAGGGGGCCCTAGGGACCGGAGATACGCAGTATTTT
TRBV4-3	.	TRBJ1-1	.	CASSLQGTKNTEAFF	TGCGCCAGCAGCCTGCAGGGTACGAAAAACACTGAAGCTTTCTTT
TRBV7-2	TRBD1	TRBJ1-1	.	CASSNYIGQGNTEAFF	TGTGCCAGCAGCAATTATATCGGACAGGGGAACACTGAAGCTTTCTTT
TRBV6-1	TRBD1	TRBJ2-3	.	CASRGQGSTTDTQYF	TGTGCCAGCAGGGGACAGGGGAGTACGACAGATACGCAGTATTTT
TRBV5-1	.	TRBJ2-1	.	CASSLAQGLGEQFF	TGCGCCAGCAGCTTGGCTCAGGGGCTTGGGGAGCAGTTCTTC
TRBV7-6	TRBD2	TRBJ2-3	.	CASSKSGGVDTQYF	TGTGCCAGCAGTAAAAGCGGGGGGGTAGATACGCAGTATTTT
TRBV4-1	TRBD1	TRBJ2-5	.	CASSQHGTGTTAETQYF	TGCGCCAGCAGCCAGCATGGGACAGGGACCACTGCGGAGACCCAGTACTTC
TRBV19	TRBD1	TRBJ2-4	.	CASTPSPGQGIYIQYF	TGTGCCAGTACCCCTTCGCCGGGACAGGGTATCTACATTCAGTACTTC
TRBV28	TRBD2	TRBJ2-1	.	CASSSGLADYNEQFF	TGTGCCAGCAGTTCCGGACTAGCAGACTACAATGAGCAGTTCTTC
TRBV7-9	TRBD1	TRBJ2-7	.	CASSLPRGQDRTYEQYF	TGTGCCAGCAGCTTACCGCGGGGACAGGACAGAACCTACGAGCAGTACTTC
TRBV7-2	.	TRBJ2-2	.	CASRPQGNTGELFF	TGTGCCAGCAGGCCCCAGGGTAACACCGGGGAGCTGTTTTTT
TRBV5-6	.	TRBJ2-2	.	CASSGGKGTGELFF	TGTGCCAGCAGCGGAGGGAAGGGAACCGGGGAGCTGTTTTTT
TRBV11-2	TRBD1	TRBJ1-2	.	CASSDGTANYGYTF	TGTGCCAGCAGCGATGGGACAGCGAACTATGGCTACACCTTC
TRBV7-9	.	TRBJ1-4	.	CASSKNSATNEKLFF	TGTGCCAGCAGCAAAAACAGTGCAACTAATGAAAAACTGTTTTTT
TRBV7-2	TRBD1	TRBJ2-7	.	CASEQGGTYEQYF	TGTGCCAGCGAACAGGGGGGAACCTACGAGCAGTACTTC
TRBV5-1	.	TRBJ2-1	.	CASSLSSSYNEQFF	TGCGCCAGCAGCTTGTCGAGCTCCTACAATGAGCAGTTCTTC
TRBV19	.	TRBJ1-2	.	CASRTARFRANYGYTF	TGTGCCAGTAGGACAGCGCGGTTCCGGGCTAACTATGGCTACACCTTC
TRBV7-9	.	TRBJ1-2	.	CASSFPFPGRGDGYTF	TGTGCCAGCAGCTTCCCTTTTCCGGGACGGGGGGATGGCTACACCTTC
TRBV7-8	.	TRBJ1-2	.	CASSLAGLSVGYTF	TGTGCCAGCAGCTTAGCAGGACTCTCGGTGGGCTACACCTTC
TRBV27	.	TRBJ1-2	.	CASSLVPGFHYGYTF	TGTGCCAGCAGTTTAGTCCCAGGGTTCCACTATGGCTACACCTTC
TRBV7-9	TRBD1	TRBJ2-5	few	CASRRIDREETQYF	TGTGCCAGCAGACGGATCGACAGGGAAGAGACCCAGTACTTC
TRBV11-2	TRBD1	TRBJ1-2	few	CASSFRDRFYGYTF	TGTGCCAGCAGCTTCAGGGACAGGTTCTATGGCTACACCTTC
TRBV5-4	.	TRBJ1-2	few	CASSLDSYGYTF	TGTGCCAGCAGCTTGGACAGCTATGGCTACACCTTC
TRBV6-5	TRBD1	TRBJ2-1	.	CASSYSQGADNEQFF	TGTGCCAGCAGTTACTCCCAGGGGGCTGACAATGAGCAGTTCTTC
TRBV6-5	.	TRBJ1-1	.	CASSYSILREAFF	TGTGCCAGCAGTTACTCGATTCTACGTGAAGCTTTCTTT
TRBV5-1	TRBD2	TRBJ2-7	.	CASSLAWSSGGAYEQYF	TGCGCCAGCAGCTTGGCCTGGAGTAGCGGGGGGGCCTACGAGCAGTACTTC
TRBV27	TRBD1	TRBJ1-2	.	CASSLFGPGQGDRGYTF	TGTGCCAGCAGTTTATTCGGCCCGGGACAGGGGGACCGGGGCTACACCTTC